Listed here are 5 T cell receptor beta chains from one sample, sequenced in a study of cytomegalovirus exposure and HLA in healthy donors. Researchers ran the PCR with 60 Vbeta and 13 Jbeta primers. Clones were read by immunoSEQ multiplex PCR, and TCRdb kept only the in-frame ones, dropping some. The data show some 140,000 clones, with roughly 80% seen just once and around 3.2% held by the top ten. The sample comprised PBMCs. These receptors all come from a man aged 40-50 years in good health and CMV-seronegative.

DNA of the CDR3: TGTGCCAGCAGCTTAGATCAGTCAGGAACGGGGACACACAATGAGCAGTTCTTC. It specifies CASSLDQSGTGTHNEQFF. The chain has TRBV11-3 and TRBJ2-1; D might be TRBD1 (6 bases). Germline values: CDR1 SGHNT, CDR2 YENEEA. Between the trimmed V and J ends, which lost 0 bases and 5 bases, there was a span of 20 bases. The CDR3 contains 18 residues.

The chain has TRBV5-1 and TRBJ2-3; 7 bases line up with TRBD1. J gave up 2 bases and V 6 bases, and 6 bases lay outside the gene matches. Germline V gene lookup returns CDR1 SGHRS and CDR2 YFSETQ. This CDR3 contains 14 residues. The CDR3 DNA reads TGCGCCAGCAAGAGGGACAGATCCACAGATACGCAGTATTTT. Translated, it gives CASKRDRSTDTQYF.

This chain links TRBV4-3 with TRBJ2-7; unclear D gene. Germline CDR1 LGHNA, CDR2 YSLEER. The CDR3 has 15 residues. Trimming shortened V by 0 bases and J by 3 bases, and 12 bases separated the two germline ends. In DNA, the CDR3 is TGCGCCAGCAGCCAAGATCGAAGTAACTACTACGAGCAGTACTTC. It codes for CASSQDRSNYYEQYF.

The chain carries TRBV6-1 and TRBJ2-7; the match to TRBD1 covers 9 bases. Germline loops: CDR1 MNHNS, CDR2 SASEGT. V lost 5 bases to trimming and J lost 3 bases; unmatched junction nucleotides: 5. The CDR3 has 14 residues. The CDR3 DNA follows: TGTGCCAGCAGTCCAACAGGGGGCGTCTACGAGCAGTACTTC. This translates into CASSPTGGVYEQYF.

The CDR3 is CASSSSRGAMNTEAFF. CDR3 nucleotide sequence: TGTGCCAGCAGCTCCAGCCGGGGGGCTATGAACACTGAAGCTTTCTTT. V is TRBV11-3 and J is TRBJ1-1; tentatively, D is TRBD1 (6 bases). Germline V gene data show CDR1 as SGHNT and CDR2 as YENEEA. This CDR3 has 16 residues. V dropped 4 bases and J dropped 0 bases, with 15 bases sitting between them.